This T cell receptor beta chain was captured by sequencing in a study of post-analysis software for immune sequencing data. Background on the study: Some patients lacked subtype; others had relapsing-remitting, secondary progressive or progressive-relapsing disease.

Comment on this clonotype: Its antigen is currently unknown.

Study-level points and caveats: About 5 TRBV segments, including TRBV5-6, TRBV5-1 and TRBV20-1, were more frequent in patients than controls. Samples from one preparation batch, clustered by F measure, grouped strongly together. Compared with controls, patients showed significantly lower normalized Chao1 diversity.

In germline, CDR1 is SGHDT, CDR2 YYEEEE. Unmatched junction bases numbered 13, after V lost 2 bases and J lost 8 bases. This CDR3 has 16 amino acids. cDNA libraries for TCR beta contained unique molecular identifiers. T cells numbering about 0.85 to 10 million yielded roughly 500,000 cDNA molecules. Using its own MiXCR run on the PCR reads, TCRdb lists one record per CDR3 protein. The sample gives hundreds of thousands of distinct CDR3 sequences, roughly 27% of which show up once; under 0.7% is in the top ten. This receptor was identified in a girl aged 10 to 17 with multiple sclerosis. The sequencing sample was made of blood. The V call is TRBV5-6, the J call TRBJ2-4; 7 positions match TRBD1. The CDR3 sequence is CASSLGGPGRLDIQYF. As DNA, the CDR3 is TGTGCCAGCAGCTTAGGGGGCCCGGGACGGTTGGACATTCAGTACTTC.